The 11 T cell receptor beta chains below come from one sample, sequenced in a study of blood T cell repertoires in COVID-19. Generated by immunoSEQ multiplex PCR, the TCRdb table keeps only in-frame clones and is missing some. This sample has roughly 250,000 clones, with approximately 89% found just once. Sequenced input: PBMCs or T cells enriched from blood (not recorded which). These receptors originate from a woman in her 40s with acute COVID-19.

J is TRBJ1-4 and V is TRBV19; D remains ambiguous. Germline V gene lookup returns CDR1 LNHDA and CDR2 SQIVND (reference sequence). This CDR3 is built from 15 residues. Trimming shortened V by 3 bases and J by 3 bases, and 11 bases separated the two germline ends. This chain's CDR3 is CASSMTSWANEKLFF. The CDR3, as DNA: TGTGCCAGTAGTATGACTTCATGGGCTAATGAAAAACTGTTTTTT.

The rearrangement uses TRBV7-3 and TRBJ2-7; 7 bases line up with TRBD2. Germline assignment: CDR1 SGHTA and CDR2 FQGTGA. V trimming: 1 base; J trimming: 4 bases; junction bases outside the gene matches: 7. The CDR3 contains 15 residues. DNA for the CDR3: TGTGCCAGCAGCTTAAGAGGGGAGGGCTCTTACGAGCAGTACTTC. This encodes CASSLRGEGSYEQYF.

The J gene is TRBJ1-2, the V gene TRBV10-3, with 12 bases matching TRBD1. Trimming cost V 2 bases and J 8 bases; bases outside gene matches: 15. The CDR3 length is 18 residues. Germline CDR1 and CDR2: ENHRY and SYGVKD. CDR3 sequence reads: CAISEPSTGTGGLWGYTF. Written as DNA, the CDR3 is TGTGCCATCAGTGAGCCCTCGACCGGGACAGGGGGCCTGTGGGGCTACACCTTC.

The V and J genes are TRBV3-1 (or the pseudogene TRBV3-2) and TRBJ1-1; D is unresolved. Looked up from germline, CDR1 is LGHDT and CDR2 is YNNKEL (reference sequence). The V end was cut by 1 base, the J end by 0 bases, with 12 bases between. This CDR3 spans 16 amino acids. The CDR3 loop is CASSQGQWALNTEAFF. For the CDR3, the DNA is TGTGCCAGCAGCCAAGGTCAATGGGCGTTGAACACTGAAGCTTTCTTT.

The CDR3 is CASSVTGTPHGYTF. CDR3 nucleotides: TGTGCCAGCAGTGTTACAGGGACGCCTCATGGCTACACCTTC. The gene calls are TRBV2 and TRBJ1-2, with D maybe TRBD1 (6 bases). Germline V gene lookup returns CDR1 SNHLY and CDR2 FYNNEI. The germline V and J ends were trimmed by 4 bases and 6 bases, with 15 bases remaining between them. The CDR3 consists of 14 residues. Looking up the rest from reference TRBV2 and TRBJ1-2 gives the full variable domain: EPEVTQTPSHQVTQMGQEVILRCVPISNHLYFYWYRQILGQKVEFLVSFYNNEISEKSEIFDDQFSVERPDGSNFTLKIRSTKLEDSAMYFCASSVTGTPHGYTFGSGTRLTVV.

The chain couples TRBV5-6 to TRBJ2-3; no firm D call. V was pared by 1 base and J by 1 base, with 13 bases between. This CDR3 spans 16 amino acids. Germline CDR1 reads SGHDT; CDR2 reads YYEEEE. The CDR3, as DNA: TGTGCCAGCAGCTTGTTTTTTCTCCCCGGCACAGATACGCAGTATTTT. Its translation: CASSLFFLPGTDTQYF.

The V call is TRBV12-3 or TRBV12-4, the J call TRBJ2-5; perhaps TRBD2 as D (5 bases). The CDR3 runs to 13 residues. V lost 5 bases, J lost 4 bases, and 11 bases lay in between. CDR3 sequence reads: CASSPPAGETQYF. In nucleotides, the CDR3 is TGTGCCAGCAGTCCTCCCGCGGGAGAGACCCAGTACTTC.

The rearrangement links TRBV18 to TRBJ1-2, with TRBD1 matching over 7 bases. Germline CDR1 is KGHSH and CDR2 is LQKENI. V gave up 5 bases and J gave up 4 bases; unmatched junction bases: 7. The length of the CDR3 is 14 residues. The CDR3 reads CASSSGQSLYGYTF. DNA for the CDR3: TGTGCCAGCTCATCGGGACAGTCGCTCTATGGCTACACCTTC.

The chain uses TRBV4-3 and TRBJ1-5; 7 bases line up with TRBD1. Germline V gene sequence: CDR1 LGHNA, CDR2 YSLEER. The CDR3 consists of 13 residues. Unmatched junction bases numbered 1, after V lost 3 bases and J lost 5 bases. The CDR3 DNA reads TGCGCCAGCAGCCAGGGGACAGATCAGCCCCAGCATTTT. Protein product: CASSQGTDQPQHF.

The chain is built from TRBV9 and TRBJ2-3; D might be TRBD1 (5 bases). Between the trimmed V and J ends, which lost 1 base and 0 bases, there was a span of 15 bases. The CDR3 has 17 amino acids. The germline V gene encodes CDR1 SGDLS and CDR2 YYNGEE. CDR3 bases: TGTGCCAGCAGCGTACGGTGGGGCCCTGAAAGCACAGATACGCAGTATTTT. Its protein product is CASSVRWGPESTDTQYF. The variable domain in full, completed from reference TRBV9 and TRBJ2-3, reads DSGVTQTPKHLITATGQRVTLRCSPRSGDLSVYWYQQSLDQGLQFLIQYYNGEERAKGNILERFSAQQFPDLHSELNLSSLELGDSALYFCASSVRWGPESTDTQYFGPGTRLTVL.

The rearrangement links TRBV7-2 to TRBJ2-6, with 11 nucleotides matching TRBD2. Germline-derived CDR1 and CDR2 are SGHTA and FQGNSA. The CDR3 contains 19 residues. The J segment lost 0 bases and the V segment lost 1 base, leaving 5 bases of the junction unmatched. CDR3 nucleotide sequence: TGTGCCAGCAGCTTAGGCACTAGCGGGAGACTCTCTGGGGCCAACGTCCTGACTTTC. This codes for CASSLGTSGRLSGANVLTF.